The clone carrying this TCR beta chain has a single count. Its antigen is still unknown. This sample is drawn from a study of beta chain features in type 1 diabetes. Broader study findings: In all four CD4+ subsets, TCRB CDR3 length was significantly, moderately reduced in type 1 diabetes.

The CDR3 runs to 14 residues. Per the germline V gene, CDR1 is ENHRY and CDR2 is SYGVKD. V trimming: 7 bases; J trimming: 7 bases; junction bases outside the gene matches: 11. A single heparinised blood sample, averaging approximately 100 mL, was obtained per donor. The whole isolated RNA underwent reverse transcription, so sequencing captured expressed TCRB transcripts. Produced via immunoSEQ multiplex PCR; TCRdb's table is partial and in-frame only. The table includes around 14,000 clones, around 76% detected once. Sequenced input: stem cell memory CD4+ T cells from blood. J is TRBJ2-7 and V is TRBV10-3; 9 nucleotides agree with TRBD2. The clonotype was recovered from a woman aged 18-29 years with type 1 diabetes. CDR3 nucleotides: TGTGCCATCAAGGTGGGGCGGGAGGGCCCGGAGCAGTACTTC. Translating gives CAIKVGREGPEQYF.